The 2 T cell receptor beta chains given below trace back to one sample, sequenced in a study of glioma-infiltrating T cells after dendritic cell vaccination. The table came from immunoSEQ multiplex PCR; TCRdb's copy has only in-frame clones and leaves some out. The data show more than 45,000 clones, about 86% seen once. Stated time point: after dendritic cell vaccination, including at tumor progression/relapse. Sequencing used blood, obtained after dendritic cell vaccination. The receptors come from a human donor with glioblastoma.

CDR3 bases: TGTGCCAGCAGCATCACGGGGGGAGCTAGCACAGATACGCAGTATTTT. Its protein product is CASSITGGASTDTQYF. The chain combines TRBV7-2 with TRBJ2-3; 7 bases are shared with TRBD2. Trimming at V came to 5 bases and at J to 0 bases, leaving 8 bases not matched to a gene. CDR1 and CDR2 (germline): SGHTA, FQGNSA. This CDR3 is 16 amino acids long. Based on the CDR3 plus reference TRBV7-2 and TRBJ2-3, the full variable domain is GAGVSQSPSNKVTEKGKDVELRCDPISGHTALYWYRQSLGQGLEFLIYFQGNSAPDKSGLPSDRFSAERTGGSVSTLTIQRTQQEDSAVYLCASSITGGASTDTQYFGPGTRLTVL.

This chain links TRBV5-6 with TRBJ2-5; 9 bases fit TRBD2. Germline trimming cut 5 bases from V and 4 bases from J; bases unmatched to any gene: 12. Germline V gene lookup returns CDR1 SGHDT and CDR2 YYEEEE. The CDR3 is 16 amino acids. This chain's CDR3 is CASSLAGAPAGETQYF. For the CDR3, the DNA is TGTGCCAGCAGTTTAGCGGGGGCGCCCGCAGGAGAGACCCAGTACTTC.